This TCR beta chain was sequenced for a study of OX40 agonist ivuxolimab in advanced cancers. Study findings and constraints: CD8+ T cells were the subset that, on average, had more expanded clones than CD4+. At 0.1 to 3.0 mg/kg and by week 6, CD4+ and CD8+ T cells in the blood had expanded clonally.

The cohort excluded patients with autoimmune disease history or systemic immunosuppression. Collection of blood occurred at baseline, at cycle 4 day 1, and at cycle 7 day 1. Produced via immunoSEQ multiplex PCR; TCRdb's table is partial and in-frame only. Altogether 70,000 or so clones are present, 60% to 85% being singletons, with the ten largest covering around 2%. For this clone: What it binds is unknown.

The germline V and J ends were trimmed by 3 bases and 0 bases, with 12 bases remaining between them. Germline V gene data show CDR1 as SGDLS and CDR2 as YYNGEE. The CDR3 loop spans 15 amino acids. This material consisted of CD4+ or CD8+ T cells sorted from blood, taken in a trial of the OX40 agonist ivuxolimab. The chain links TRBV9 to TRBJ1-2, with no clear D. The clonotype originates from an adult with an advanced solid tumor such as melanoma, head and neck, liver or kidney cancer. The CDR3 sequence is CASSAQVSPNYGYTF. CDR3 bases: TGTGCCAGCAGCGCCCAGGTTTCTCCTAACTATGGCTACACCTTC.